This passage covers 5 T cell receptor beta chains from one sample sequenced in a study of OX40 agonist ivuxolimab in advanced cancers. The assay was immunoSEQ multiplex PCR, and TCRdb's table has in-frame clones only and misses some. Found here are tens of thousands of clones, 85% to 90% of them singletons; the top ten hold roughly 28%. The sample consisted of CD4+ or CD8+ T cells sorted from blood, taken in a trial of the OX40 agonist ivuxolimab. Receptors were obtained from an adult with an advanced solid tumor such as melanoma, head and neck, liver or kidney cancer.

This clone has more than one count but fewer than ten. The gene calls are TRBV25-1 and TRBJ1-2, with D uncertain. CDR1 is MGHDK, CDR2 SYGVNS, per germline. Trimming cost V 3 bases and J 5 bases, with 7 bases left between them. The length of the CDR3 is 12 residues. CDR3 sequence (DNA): TGTGCCAGCAGTGACCTGGATTATGGCTACACCTTC. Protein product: CASSDLDYGYTF.

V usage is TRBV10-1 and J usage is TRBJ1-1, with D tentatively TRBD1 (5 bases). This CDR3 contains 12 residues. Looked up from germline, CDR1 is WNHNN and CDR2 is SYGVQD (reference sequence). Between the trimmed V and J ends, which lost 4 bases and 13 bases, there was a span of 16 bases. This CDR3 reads CASSAGPYGSFF. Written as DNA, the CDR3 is TGCGCCAGCAGTGCGGGGCCTTACGGGAGTTTCTTT.

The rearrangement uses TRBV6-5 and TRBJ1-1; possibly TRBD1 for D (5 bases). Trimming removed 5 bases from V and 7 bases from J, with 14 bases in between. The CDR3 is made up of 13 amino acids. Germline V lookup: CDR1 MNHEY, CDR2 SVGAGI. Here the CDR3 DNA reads TGTGCCAGCAGTCAGGGACTGGGAGGTGAAGCTTTCTTT. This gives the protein CASSQGLGGEAFF.

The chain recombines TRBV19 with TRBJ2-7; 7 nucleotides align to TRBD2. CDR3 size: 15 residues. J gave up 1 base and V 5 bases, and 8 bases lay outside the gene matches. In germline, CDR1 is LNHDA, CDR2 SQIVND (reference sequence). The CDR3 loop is CASSPQRGLSYEQYF. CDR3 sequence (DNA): TGTGCCAGTAGTCCCCAGCGGGGTTTATCCTACGAGCAGTACTTC.

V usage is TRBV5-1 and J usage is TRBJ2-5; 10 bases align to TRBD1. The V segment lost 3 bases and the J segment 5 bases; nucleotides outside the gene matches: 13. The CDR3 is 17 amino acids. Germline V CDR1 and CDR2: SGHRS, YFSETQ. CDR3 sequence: CASSSTVTGTGDETQYF. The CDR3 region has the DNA TGCGCCAGCAGCTCGACCGTGACCGGGACAGGGGATGAGACCCAGTACTTC.